Each of the 32 T cell receptor beta chains below was sequenced from the same sample in a study of patients and donors after allogeneic stem cell transplantation. Each CDR3 protein gets one entry after TCRdb re-called the RT-PCR reads with MiXCR. Of roughly 230,000 distinct CDR3 sequences listed, 13% to 15% were seen once; the top ten hold 11%. Sequencing was carried out using blood, either unsorted or a sorted T cell fraction (not recorded which). These receptors all come from a human donor who was either an allogeneic HSCT recipient or a stem cell or donor lymphocyte infusion donor (not recorded which). It is not recorded whose cells these are; they may come from a transplant donor.

The V and J genes are TRBV4-1 and TRBJ1-1; no clear D gene. The CDR3 spans 14 residues. Trimming stripped 0 bases from V and 1 base from J, with 6 bases between. Germline CDR1 reads MGHRA; CDR2 reads YSYEKL. As DNA, the CDR3 is TGCGCCAGCAGCCAAGATCTACGGAACACTGAAGCTTTCTTT. Its translation: CASSQDLRNTEAFF.

This clonotype was found a few times. This chain links TRBV10-3 with TRBJ1-1; tentative D call: TRBD1 (6 bases). Germline V CDR1 and CDR2: ENHRY, SYGVKD. This CDR3 is 14 amino acids long. The V end lost 3 bases, the J end lost 4 bases, and 12 bases lay between the germline ends. CDR3 sequence reads: CAISENRVSTEAFF. The DNA for the CDR3 is TGTGCCATCAGTGAAAACAGGGTCAGCACTGAAGCTTTCTTT.

V and J are TRBV4-1 and TRBJ1-4; possibly TRBD1 for D (5 bases). V was trimmed by 8 bases and J by 5 bases, leaving 18 bases between them. Germline V gives CDR1 MGHRA, CDR2 YSYEKL. This CDR3 has 15 residues. The CDR3 nucleotides read TGCGCCAGCTCCCTTCAGGGAAACTGGAATGAAAAACTGTTTTTT. The encoded protein is CASSLQGNWNEKLFF.

This clonotype was seen a handful of times. V gene TRBV27 combines with J gene TRBJ1-2, with no clear D. Deletions cut 7 bases from V and 3 bases from J, with 24 bases between. Germline V gene sequence: CDR1 MNHEY, CDR2 SMNVEV (reference sequence). This CDR3 is 17 amino acids long. CDR3 sequence reads: CASTRRKTPLTYYGYTF. In DNA form, the CDR3 reads TGTGCCAGCACCCGACGGAAGACTCCCCTAACTTACTATGGCTACACCTTC.

In this sample, this clonotype turned up a few times. The chain combines TRBV6-5 with TRBJ2-1, with 8 bases aligning to TRBD2. The CDR3 contains 12 residues. The V gene's germline CDR1 is MNHEY and CDR2 SVGAGI. V shed 8 bases, J shed 6 bases, and the junction held 3 bases outside the gene matches. The CDR3 DNA is TGTGCCAGCGGCCGGGGGGGCAATGAGCAGTTCTTC. Translating gives CASGRGGNEQFF.

The CDR3 sequence: CASSQANSNQPQHF. Here the CDR3 DNA reads TGCGCCAGCAGCCAAGCCAATAGCAATCAGCCCCAGCATTTT. The chain is built from TRBV4-3 and TRBJ1-5; D is unclear. The CDR3 runs 14 residues. V was pared by 1 base and J by 0 bases, with 4 bases between. Germline loops: CDR1 LGHNA, CDR2 YSLEER.

In this sample, this clonotype turned up many times. CDR3 amino acids: CASSTTGGREQYF. CDR3 bases: TGTGCCAGCAGTACTACAGGTGGTCGAGAGCAGTACTTC. The genes are TRBV12-3 or TRBV12-4 and TRBJ2-7; perhaps TRBD1 as D (5 bases). Trimming left V 5 bases short and J 7 bases short, with 15 bases between. The CDR3 length is 13 residues.

The gene calls are TRBV14 and TRBJ1-6; TRBD1 might be the D (6 bases). This CDR3 spans 14 amino acids. Trimming stripped 1 base from V and 8 bases from J, with 9 bases between. The germline CDR1 and CDR2 sequences are SGHDN and FVKESK. The CDR3 loop reads CASSQVQGYSPLHF. Here the CDR3 DNA reads TGTGCCAGCAGCCAAGTACAGGGTTATTCACCCCTCCACTTT.

This chain uses TRBV6-2 or TRBV6-3 with TRBJ2-5; 9 bases are a match to TRBD2. The V gene end was trimmed by 6 bases and the J gene end by 1 base; junction bases not matched to a gene: 9. This CDR3 has 16 residues. CDR1 MNHEY and CDR2 SVGEGT come from the germline V gene. The CDR3 sequence is CASSKSGGKTQETQYF. The CDR3 bases are TGTGCCAGCAGCAAAAGCGGGGGGAAAACCCAAGAGACCCAGTACTTC.

This clonotype was counted only a few times. The chain couples TRBV6-1 to TRBJ2-1; the match to TRBD2 covers 9 bases. The CDR3 consists of 15 residues. Germline V gene data show CDR1 as MNHNS and CDR2 as SASEGT. The junction had 8 bases not matched to a gene; V was cut back by 6 bases and J by 5 bases. The CDR3 protein is CASRIAGVGHNEQFF. DNA of the CDR3: TGTGCCAGCAGGATAGCGGGAGTTGGTCACAATGAGCAGTTCTTC.

The V call is TRBV5-6, the J call TRBJ2-7, with TRBD1 as a possible D gene (5 bases). Germline CDR1 and CDR2: SGHDT and YYEEEE. V lost 9 bases and J lost 2, with 15 bases in between. The length of the CDR3 is 13 residues. The CDR3 loop reads CATSRQGTYEQYF. Written as DNA, the CDR3 is TGTGCCACCTCAAGGCAGGGAACCTACGAGCAGTACTTC. The full variable domain, completed using reference TRBV5-6 and TRBJ2-7, is DAGVTQSPTHLIKTRGQQVTLRCSPKSGHDTVSWYQQALGQGPQFIFQYYEEEERQRGNFPDRFSGHQFPNYSSELNVNALLLGDSALYLCATSRQGTYEQYFGPGTRLTVT.

The V gene is TRBV3-1, the J gene TRBJ2-1, with 12 bases identical to TRBD2. V was pared by 2 bases and J by 5 bases, with 7 bases of the junction left unmatched. The CDR3 consists of 17 residues. CDR1 is LGHDT and CDR2 is YNNKEL in the germline V gene (reference sequence). The CDR3 bases are TGTGCCAGCAGCCAATCTCGACTAGCGGGAGTTCACAATGAGCAGTTCTTC. This sequence encodes CASSQSRLAGVHNEQFF.

There are many counts of this clonotype. The chain is built from TRBV7-2 and TRBJ2-1, with 7 bases identical to TRBD1. Per the germline V gene, CDR1 is SGHTA and CDR2 is FQGNSA. After removal of 4 bases from V and 10 bases from J, the junction contained 10 bases not matched to a gene. CDR3 length: 14 residues. The CDR3 region has the DNA TGTGCCAGCAGCTCACTATTAGGGGGCGGGGAGCAGTTCTTC. This gives the protein CASSSLLGGGEQFF.

CDR3 coding DNA: TGTGCCAGCAGTTACTCGGCAGGGAACAATCAGCCCCAGCATTTT. Encoded protein: CASSYSAGNNQPQHF. The V and J genes are TRBV6-2 or TRBV6-3 and TRBJ1-5; TRBD1 might be the D (5 bases). V was cut by 0 bases and J by 3 bases, with 9 bases left in between. This CDR3 region has 15 residues. Per the germline V gene, CDR1 is MNHEY and CDR2 is SVGEGT.

A few counts support this clonotype. V gene TRBV9 combines with J gene TRBJ1-1; no reliable D call. The CDR3 contains 17 residues. Trimming left V 4 bases short and J 0 bases short, with 19 bases between. Germline CDR1 and CDR2: SGDLS and YYNGEE. CDR3 bases: TGTGCCAGCAGCCCCGACGCATTTCAAGACCTGAACACTGAAGCTTTCTTT. Translation: CASSPDAFQDLNTEAFF.

This clonotype was recorded once. The chain combines TRBV10-3 with TRBJ2-7, with D maybe TRBD2 (6 bases). Germline values: CDR1 ENHRY, CDR2 SYGVKD. Trimming removed 2 bases at V and 2 bases at J, with 13 bases between. There are 15 residues in the CDR3. This CDR3 is CAISEGTQPPYEQYF. CDR3 DNA sequence: TGTGCCATCAGTGAGGGGACTCAACCCCCCTACGAGCAGTACTTC.

This clonotype appeared once. The rearrangement uses TRBV7-2 and TRBJ2-4; 8 bases are shared with TRBD1. From germline, CDR1 is SGHTA and CDR2 FQGNSA. The CDR3 contains 15 residues. J gave up 6 bases and V 5 bases, and 9 bases lay outside the gene matches. CDR3 residues: CASSPRTGTGNIQYF. The CDR3 coding sequence is TGTGCCAGCAGCCCACGGACAGGGACGGGAAACATTCAGTACTTC.

This clonotype appeared many times. The chain links TRBV5-1 to TRBJ2-5, with 7 bases lining up with TRBD2. This CDR3 is built from 15 residues. V dropped 0 bases and J dropped 2; count of bases not matched to a gene: 4. The germline CDR1 and CDR2 sequences are SGHRS and YFSETQ. CDR3 protein: CASSLGDYTQETQYF. The CDR3 DNA reads TGCGCCAGCAGCTTGGGGGACTATACTCAAGAGACCCAGTACTTC.

A few counts support this clonotype. The V call is TRBV7-2, the J call TRBJ2-2; 7 bases agree with TRBD2. The germline V gene encodes CDR1 SGHTA and CDR2 FQGNSA. This CDR3 has 15 amino acids. With 5 bases clipped from V and 4 bases from J, the junction kept 7 bases outside the gene matches. The CDR3 sequence is CASSRLALGTGELFF. The CDR3 DNA is TGTGCCAGCAGCAGACTAGCCCTGGGCACCGGGGAGCTGTTTTTT.

This clonotype has at least ten counts. The rearrangement links TRBV19 to TRBJ2-7; D possibly corresponds to TRBD1 (5 bases). V lost 3 bases and J lost 2, with 11 bases in between. Germline CDR1 and CDR2: LNHDA and SQIVND (reference sequence). CDR3 size: 14 residues. This CDR3 is CASSINRKTYEQYF. DNA of the CDR3: TGTGCCAGTAGTATCAACAGGAAAACCTACGAGCAGTACTTC.

The chain has TRBV19 and TRBJ1-3; D uncertain. This CDR3 region has 14 residues. V was shortened by 3 bases and J by 2 bases, with 8 bases between the two germline ends. Germline V lookup: CDR1 LNHDA, CDR2 SQIVND (reference sequence). The CDR3 sequence: CASSIAGAGNTIYF. The CDR3 DNA reads TGTGCCAGTAGTATTGCCGGGGCTGGAAACACCATATATTTT.

The chain joins TRBV2 to TRBJ2-1, with TRBD2 matching over 12 bases. The CDR3 extends over 15 amino acids. The germline CDR1 and CDR2 sequences are SNHLY and FYNNEI. The trim removed 3 bases at V and 5 bases at J, leaving 2 bases unmatched. CDR3 region: CASSETSGRNNEQFF. The CDR3 DNA reads as TGTGCCAGCAGTGAGACTAGCGGGAGAAACAATGAGCAGTTCTTC.

This clonotype occurred a few times. This chain links TRBV7-3 with TRBJ1-6; unclear D gene. CDR1 and CDR2 (germline): SGHTA, FQGTGA. V was cut by 5 bases and J by 5 bases, with 10 bases left in between. CDR3 length: 14 residues. In DNA, the CDR3 is TGTGCCAGCAGCACCGACACGAATAATTCACCCCTCCACTTT. Translation: CASSTDTNNSPLHF.

This clonotype has just one count. This chain joins TRBV20-1 and TRBJ2-3, with D possibly being TRBD2 (6 bases). Germline V gives CDR1 DFQATT, CDR2 SNEGSKA (reference sequence). The germline V and J ends were trimmed by 0 bases and 6 bases, with 19 bases remaining between them. The CDR3 extends over 16 amino acids. The CDR3 region is CSARDRSPGGGDTQYF. The DNA of the CDR3 is TGCAGTGCTAGAGATCGGAGTCCTGGGGGAGGTGATACGCAGTATTTT.

This clonotype showed up many times. The V gene is TRBV19, the J gene TRBJ1-2; TRBD1 is a possible D gene (6 bases). Germline V lookup: CDR1 LNHDA, CDR2 SQIVND (reference sequence). The V end was cut by 5 bases, the J end by 2 bases, with 9 bases between. The CDR3 has 13 amino acids. The CDR3 DNA reads TGTGCCAGTAGTGATACAGGGAACTATGGCTACACCTTC. Residues: CASSDTGNYGYTF.

At least ten counts were recorded for this clonotype. The chain couples TRBV11-3 to TRBJ2-1; D not resolved. The V end lost 3 bases, the J end lost 5 bases, and 11 bases lay between the germline ends. Germline CDR1 and CDR2: SGHNT and YENEEA. There are 14 residues in the CDR3. This chain's CDR3 is CASSFLGRNNEQFF. The CDR3, as DNA: TGTGCCAGCAGCTTTCTAGGGCGCAACAATGAGCAGTTCTTC.

The genes are TRBV14 and TRBJ1-2, with 10 bases fitting TRBD1. The CDR3 loop spans 15 amino acids. Germline CDR1 reads SGHDN; CDR2 reads FVKESK. The ends lost 0 bases at V and 8 bases at J; junction bases unmatched: 6. This CDR3 reads CASSQETGTGVGYTF. CDR3 nucleotide sequence: TGTGCCAGCAGCCAAGAGACCGGGACAGGGGTCGGCTACACCTTC.

The rearrangement links TRBV20-1 to TRBJ2-7, with TRBD2 matching 7 bases. Germline trimming cut 3 bases from V and 6 bases from J; bases unmatched to any gene: 5. The CDR3 is made up of 12 amino acids. Germline values: CDR1 DFQATT, CDR2 SNEGSKA (reference sequence). The CDR3 sequence is CSASQRGLEQYF. CDR3 DNA: TGCAGTGCTAGCCAGCGGGGTCTCGAGCAGTACTTC.

CDR3 DNA sequence: TGTGCCAGCAGCTCCGGGACGGCGGGTGGCTACACCTTC. Protein: CASSSGTAGGYTF. The chain links TRBV12-3 or TRBV12-4 to TRBJ1-2, with D tentatively TRBD1 (5 bases). Trimming left V 6 bases short and J 7 bases short, with 15 bases between. The CDR3 is made up of 13 amino acids.

In this sample, this clonotype turned up many times. The chain combines TRBV12-3 or TRBV12-4 with TRBJ2-7, with 13 bases matching TRBD2. The CDR3 contains 16 residues. V was pared by 6 bases and J by 0 bases, with 5 bases of the junction left unmatched. Written as DNA, the CDR3 is TGTGCCAGCAGCCTCGGGACTAGCGGGATCTCCTACGAGCAGTACTTC. Translating gives CASSLGTSGISYEQYF.

The chain recombines TRBV24-1 with TRBJ2-5; D is unresolved. The CDR3 has 13 amino acids. Trimming shortened V by 3 bases and J by 1 base, and 5 bases separated the two germline ends. Germline values: CDR1 KGHDR, CDR2 SFDVKD. Here the CDR3 reads CATSDGSQETQYF. CDR3 DNA sequence: TGTGCCACCAGTGATGGTTCCCAAGAGACCCAGTACTTC.

This clonotype was counted at least ten times. The chain combines TRBV12-3 or TRBV12-4 with TRBJ2-7; no definite D call. CDR3 length equals 14 residues. V was clipped by 1 base and J by 0 bases, with 7 bases between them. The CDR3 spells CASSLGHSSYEQYF. CDR3 sequence (DNA): TGTGCCAGCAGTTTAGGCCATAGCTCCTACGAGCAGTACTTC.